The clone carrying this T cell receptor beta chain has more than one count but fewer than ten. Its antigen is as yet unknown. These data come from a study of shared clonotypes between healthy human individuals. Study-level findings and limits: Shared clonotypes: 4.5% to 6% naive CD4, around 3.5% naive CD8, about 2.5% memory CD4, over 0.3% memory CD8. Sorted-subset sequencing, rarefaction showed, was incomplete despite large depth.

The protocol was immunoSEQ multiplex PCR, while the TCRdb copy is restricted to in-frame clones and leaves out a portion. This sample has 2 million to 3 million clones, with roughly 93% found just once. The TCR originated in a man aged 18 to 35 in good health. Some clones in this sample may be carry-over from other donors' samples. Sequenced input: naive CD4+ T cells from PBMCs. Indicated subset: CD45RA+ positively selected.

This CDR3 is CASGPTSGNTGELFF. The CDR3 nucleotides read TGTGCCAGCGGCCCGACTAGCGGGAACACCGGGGAGCTGTTTTTT. The V and J genes are TRBV7-2 and TRBJ2-2, with 9 bases lining up with TRBD2. This CDR3 spans 15 amino acids. V dropped 8 bases and J dropped 1; count of bases not matched to a gene: 5. In germline, CDR1 is SGHTA, CDR2 FQGNSA.